These T cell receptor beta chains were read from a single sample in a study of T cell changes during pregnancy in multiple sclerosis. Only in-frame clones appear in the TCRdb table, and some are missing; sequencing was by immunoSEQ multiplex PCR. The profile shows around 35,000 clones, about nine tenths of them singletons. The sequenced sample was CD8+ T cells from peripheral blood mononuclear cells, obtained in the first trimester of pregnancy. These receptors were taken from a female donor with multiple sclerosis, enrolled in a pregnancy study. Each CDR3 is given with its conserved first and last residue.

TRBV19	CASNRNLDLNEQFF
TRBV5-4	CASSLEHSTDTQYF
TRBV6-4	CASSPGTRYNEQFF
TRBV6-4	CASSDAGESYNEQFF
TRBV6-4	CASSDLGGTGELFF
TRBV6-1	CASSGNRGLSSYEQYF
TRBV28	CASSLNRGYTDTQYF
TRBV27	CASSSGNGDTQYF
TRBV30	CAWDEVSRGTQYF
TRBV19	CASGQGTGYTF
TRBV7-9	CASSHGTIEQYF
TRBV29-1	CSVVLAGYNEQFF
TRBV19	CASSIQGTPYNEQFF
TRBV5-4	CASSLGQGAYTQYF
TRBV28	CASSLDRGPNQPQHF
TRBV7-9	CASSGPGTAPYEQYF
TRBV13	CASSPTGSSYEQYF
TRBV10-1	CAGQAPYEQYF
TRBV19	CASYRAGPNTEAFF
TRBV6-5	CASRVAEISYEQYF
TRBV28	CASSPRVLASEQFF
TRBV29-1	CSVGLAGALEQYF
TRBV5-1	CASSLRGTGIGEKLFF
TRBV2	CASSAPRGVGSPLHF
TRBV13	CASRNRGPYNEQFF
TRBV28	CASSFSLEGAEGYTF
TRBV6-5	CASSLHLALETETQYF
TRBV27	CGTGSNQPQHF
TRBV28	CASTRLNQPQHF
TRBV27	CASSLEGQGARGYTF
TRBV27	CASSTTGVPYEQYF
TRBV9	CASSVALAGGRDEQFF
TRBV9	CASSEGTGDEQYF
TRBV5-5	CASSLEMTGVYYEQYF
TRBV6-6	CASSYGRERETQYF